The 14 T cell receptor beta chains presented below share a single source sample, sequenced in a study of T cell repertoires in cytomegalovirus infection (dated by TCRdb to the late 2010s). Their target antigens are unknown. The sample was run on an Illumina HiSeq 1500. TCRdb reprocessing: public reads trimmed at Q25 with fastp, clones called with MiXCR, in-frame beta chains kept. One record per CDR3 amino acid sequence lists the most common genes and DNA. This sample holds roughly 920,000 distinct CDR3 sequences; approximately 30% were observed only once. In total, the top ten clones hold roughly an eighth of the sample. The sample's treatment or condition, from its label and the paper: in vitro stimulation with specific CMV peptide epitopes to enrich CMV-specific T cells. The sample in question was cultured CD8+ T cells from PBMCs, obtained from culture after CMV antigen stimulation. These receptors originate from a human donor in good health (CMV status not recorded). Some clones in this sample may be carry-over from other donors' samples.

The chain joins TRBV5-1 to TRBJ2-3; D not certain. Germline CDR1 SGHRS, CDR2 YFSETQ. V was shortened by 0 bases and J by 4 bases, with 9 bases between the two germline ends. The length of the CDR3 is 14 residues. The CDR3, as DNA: TGCGCCAGCAGCTTGGAGAAGGGCTCAGATACGCAGTATTTT. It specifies CASSLEKGSDTQYF.

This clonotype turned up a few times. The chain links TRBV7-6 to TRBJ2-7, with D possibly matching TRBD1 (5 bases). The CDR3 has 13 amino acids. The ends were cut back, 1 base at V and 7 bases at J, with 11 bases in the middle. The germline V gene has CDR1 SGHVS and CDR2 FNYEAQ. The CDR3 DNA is TGTGCCAGCAGCTTAGAGGCAGCAGGGGAGCAGTACGTC. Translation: CASSLEAAGEQYV.

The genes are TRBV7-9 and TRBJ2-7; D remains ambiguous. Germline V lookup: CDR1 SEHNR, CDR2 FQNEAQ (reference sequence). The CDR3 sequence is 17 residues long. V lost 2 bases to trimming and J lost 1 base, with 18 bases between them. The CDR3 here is CASSLWAPRNPSYEQYV. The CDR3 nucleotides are TGTGCCAGCAGCTTATGGGCCCCTCGTAACCCGTCCTACGAGCAGTACGTC.

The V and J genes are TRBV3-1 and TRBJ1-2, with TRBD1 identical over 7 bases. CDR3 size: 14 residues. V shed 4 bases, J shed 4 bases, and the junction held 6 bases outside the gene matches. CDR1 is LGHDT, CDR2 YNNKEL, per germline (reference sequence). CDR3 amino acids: CASSLGQVPYGYTF. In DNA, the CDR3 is TGTGCCAGCAGCCTCGGACAGGTCCCCTATGGCTACACCTTC.

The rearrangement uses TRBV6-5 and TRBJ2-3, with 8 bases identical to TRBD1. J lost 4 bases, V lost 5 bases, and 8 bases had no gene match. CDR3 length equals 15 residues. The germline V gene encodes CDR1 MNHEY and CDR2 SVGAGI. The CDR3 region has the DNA TGTGCCAGCAGTACCCGACAGGGGTGGGCAGATACGCAGTATTTT. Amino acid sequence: CASSTRQGWADTQYF.

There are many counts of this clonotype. The CDR3 DNA follows: TGTGCCAGCAGCTTAGCGACTTACTATGGCTACACCTTC. This codes for CASSLATYYGYTF. The chain recombines TRBV7-9 with TRBJ1-2; D ambiguous. This CDR3 has 13 residues. V dropped 0 bases and J dropped 3 bases, with 5 bases sitting between them. Germline V gene lookup returns CDR1 SEHNR and CDR2 FQNEAQ (reference sequence). Full variable domain (remainder filled in from reference TRBV7-9 and TRBJ1-2): DTGVSQNPRHKITKRGQNVTFRCDPISEHNRLYWYRQTLGQGPEFLTYFQNEAQLEKSRLLSDRFSAERPKGSFSTLEIQRTEQGDSAMYLCASSLATYYGYTFGSGTRLTVV.

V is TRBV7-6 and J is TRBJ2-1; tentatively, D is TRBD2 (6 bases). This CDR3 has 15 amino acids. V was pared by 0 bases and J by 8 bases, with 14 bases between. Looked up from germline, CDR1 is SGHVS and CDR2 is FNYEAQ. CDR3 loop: CASSLAGVPGDEQFF. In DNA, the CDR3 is TGTGCCAGCAGCTTAGCGGGGGTCCCGGGGGATGAGCAGTTCTTC.

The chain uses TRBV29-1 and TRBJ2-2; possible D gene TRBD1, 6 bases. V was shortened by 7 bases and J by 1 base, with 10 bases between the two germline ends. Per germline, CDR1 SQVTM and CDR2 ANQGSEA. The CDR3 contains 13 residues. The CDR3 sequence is CSATGQNTGELFF. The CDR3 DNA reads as TGCAGCGCAACGGGACAGAACACCGGGGAGCTGTTTTTT.

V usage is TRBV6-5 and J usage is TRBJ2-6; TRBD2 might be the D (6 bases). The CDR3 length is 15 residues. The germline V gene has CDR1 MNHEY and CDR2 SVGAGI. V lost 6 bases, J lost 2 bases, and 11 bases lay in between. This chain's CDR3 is CASSRGTPGANVLTF. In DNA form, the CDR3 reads TGTGCCAGCAGCCGCGGGACGCCTGGGGCCAACGTCCTGACTTTC.

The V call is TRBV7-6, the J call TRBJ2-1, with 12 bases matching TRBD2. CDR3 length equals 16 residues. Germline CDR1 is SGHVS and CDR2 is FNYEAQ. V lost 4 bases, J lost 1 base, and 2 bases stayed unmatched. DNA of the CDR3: TGTGCCAGCAGCTGGACTAGCGGGGATTCCTACAATGAGCAGTTCTTC. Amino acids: CASSWTSGDSYNEQFF.

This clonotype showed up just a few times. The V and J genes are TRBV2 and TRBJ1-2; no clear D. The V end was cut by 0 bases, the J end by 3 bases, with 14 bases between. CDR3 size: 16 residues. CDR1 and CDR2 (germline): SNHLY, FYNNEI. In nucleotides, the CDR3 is TGTGCCAGCAGTGAAGCGGAACTGGACGGGTACTATGGCTACACCTTC. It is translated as CASSEAELDGYYGYTF.

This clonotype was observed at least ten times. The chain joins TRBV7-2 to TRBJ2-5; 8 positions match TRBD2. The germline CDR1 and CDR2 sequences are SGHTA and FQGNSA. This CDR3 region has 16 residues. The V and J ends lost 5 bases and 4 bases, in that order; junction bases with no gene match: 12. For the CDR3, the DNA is TGTGCCAGCAGCCCCCTCGTGGCGGGGGGCGGAGAGACCCAGTACTTC. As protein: CASSPLVAGGGETQYF.

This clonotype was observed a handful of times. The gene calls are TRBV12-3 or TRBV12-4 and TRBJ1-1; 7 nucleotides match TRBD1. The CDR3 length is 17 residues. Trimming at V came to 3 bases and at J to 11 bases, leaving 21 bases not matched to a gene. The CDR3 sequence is CASSLPQVGARGNWAFF. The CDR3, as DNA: TGTGCCAGCAGTTTGCCCCAGGTAGGGGCCAGGGGGAATTGGGCTTTCTTT.

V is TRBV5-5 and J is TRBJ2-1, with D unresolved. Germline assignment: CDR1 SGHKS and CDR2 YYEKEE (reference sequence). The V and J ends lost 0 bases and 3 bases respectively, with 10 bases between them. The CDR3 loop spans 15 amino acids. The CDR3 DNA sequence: TGTGCCAGCAGCTTGGACCTGGGTTACTACAATGAGCAGTTCTTC. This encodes CASSLDLGYYNEQFF.